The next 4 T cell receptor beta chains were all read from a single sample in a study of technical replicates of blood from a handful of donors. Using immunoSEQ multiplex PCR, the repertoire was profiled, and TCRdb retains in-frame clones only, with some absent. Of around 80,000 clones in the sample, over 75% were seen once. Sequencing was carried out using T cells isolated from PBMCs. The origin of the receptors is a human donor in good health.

For the CDR3, the DNA is TGTGCCAGCAGCTTAGGACTAGCGGGTTACGAGCAGTACTTC. Translated: CASSLGLAGYEQYF. The rearrangement joins TRBV7-3 to TRBJ2-7, with TRBD2 identical over 11 bases. CDR3 length equals 14 residues. Germline V lookup: CDR1 SGHTA, CDR2 FQGTGA. V was pared by 2 bases and J by 4 bases, with 1 base of the junction left unmatched.

CDR3 coding DNA: TGCGCCAGCAGCTTGGGACAGGGGGCTTCCGGGGAGCTGTTTTTT. Translated, it gives CASSLGQGASGELFF. The gene calls are TRBV5-1 and TRBJ2-2; 10 bases match TRBD1. The CDR3 consists of 15 residues. The V gene end was trimmed by 0 bases and the J gene end by 6 bases; junction bases not matched to a gene: 2. The germline V gene has CDR1 SGHRS and CDR2 YFSETQ.

CDR3 amino acids: CAIRASVAYNEQFF. Here the CDR3 DNA reads TGTGCCATCAGGGCTAGCGTAGCCTACAATGAGCAGTTCTTC. The V call is TRBV10-3, the J call TRBJ2-1, with a weak D call TRBD2 (6 bases). Trimming removed 6 bases from V and 2 bases from J, with 11 bases in between. Germline-derived CDR1 and CDR2 are ENHRY and SYGVKD. The CDR3 runs 14 residues.

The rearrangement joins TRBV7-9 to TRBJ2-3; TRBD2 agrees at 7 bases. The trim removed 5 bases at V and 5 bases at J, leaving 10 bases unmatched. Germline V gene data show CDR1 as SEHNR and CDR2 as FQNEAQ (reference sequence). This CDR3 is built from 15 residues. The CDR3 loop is CASSPAAGVQDTQYF. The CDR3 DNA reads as TGTGCCAGCAGCCCGGCTGCGGGAGTGCAAGATACGCAGTATTTT.